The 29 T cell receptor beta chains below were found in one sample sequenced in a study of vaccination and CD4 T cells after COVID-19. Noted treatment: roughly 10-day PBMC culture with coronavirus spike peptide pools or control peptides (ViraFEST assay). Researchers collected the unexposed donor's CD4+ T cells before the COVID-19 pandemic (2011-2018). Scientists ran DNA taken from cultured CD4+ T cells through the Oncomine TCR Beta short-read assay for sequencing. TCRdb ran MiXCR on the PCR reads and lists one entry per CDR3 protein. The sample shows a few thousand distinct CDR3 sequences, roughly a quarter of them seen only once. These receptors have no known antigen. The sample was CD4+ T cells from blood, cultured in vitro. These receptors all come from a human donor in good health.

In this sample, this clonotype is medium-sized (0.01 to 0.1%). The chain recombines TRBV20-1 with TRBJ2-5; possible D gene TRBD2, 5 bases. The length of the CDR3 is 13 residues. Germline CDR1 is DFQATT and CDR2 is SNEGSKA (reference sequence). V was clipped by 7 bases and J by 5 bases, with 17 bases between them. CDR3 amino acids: CSGRGQPLETQYF. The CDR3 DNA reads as TGCAGTGGACGAGGGCAGCCGCTGGAGACCCAGTACTTC.

The CDR3 region has the DNA TGTGCCAGCAGTGAATGGGGGGAGGAGACCCAGTACTTC. Translation: CASSEWGEETQYF. The gene calls are TRBV6-1 and TRBJ2-5, with D possibly TRBD2 on 6 matching bases. Trimming pared 2 bases from V and 5 bases from J, leaving 9 bases between. Germline CDR1 reads MNHNS; CDR2 reads SASEGT. This CDR3 has 13 residues.

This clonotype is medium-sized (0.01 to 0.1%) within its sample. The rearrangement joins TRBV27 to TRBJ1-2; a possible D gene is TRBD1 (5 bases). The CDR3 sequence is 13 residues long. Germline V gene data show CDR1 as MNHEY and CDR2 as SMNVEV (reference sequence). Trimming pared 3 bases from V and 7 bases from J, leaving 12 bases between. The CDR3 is CASSLTVGSGYTF. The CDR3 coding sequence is TGTGCCAGCAGTTTGACAGTAGGCAGTGGCTACACCTTC.

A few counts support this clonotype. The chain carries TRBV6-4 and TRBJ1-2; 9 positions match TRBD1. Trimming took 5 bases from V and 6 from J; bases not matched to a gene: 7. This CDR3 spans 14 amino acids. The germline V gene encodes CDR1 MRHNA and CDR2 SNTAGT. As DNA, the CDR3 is TGTGCCAGCAGTAGGACAGGGGATGCTCATGGCTACACCTTC. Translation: CASSRTGDAHGYTF.

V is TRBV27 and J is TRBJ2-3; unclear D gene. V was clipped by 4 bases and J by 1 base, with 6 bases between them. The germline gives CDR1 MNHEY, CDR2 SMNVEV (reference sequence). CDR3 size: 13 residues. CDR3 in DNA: TGTGCCAGCAGTTCTTGGGGCACAGATACGCAGTATTTT. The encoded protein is CASSSWGTDTQYF.

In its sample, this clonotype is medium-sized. CDR3 DNA sequence: TGCAGTGCTAGGCAGGGGGCCGGGGACACTGAAGCTTTCTTT. Protein: CSARQGAGDTEAFF. The chain recombines TRBV20-1 with TRBJ1-1, with 8 bases aligning to TRBD1. CDR1 is DFQATT and CDR2 is SNEGSKA in the germline V gene (reference sequence). Trimming at V came to 3 bases and at J to 3 bases, leaving 6 bases not matched to a gene. This CDR3 contains 14 residues.

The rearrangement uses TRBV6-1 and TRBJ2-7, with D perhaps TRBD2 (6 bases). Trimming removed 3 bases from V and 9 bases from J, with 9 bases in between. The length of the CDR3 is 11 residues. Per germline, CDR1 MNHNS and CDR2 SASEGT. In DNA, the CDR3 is TGTGCCAGCAGTGAGGGGGGTGTGCAGTACTTC. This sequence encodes CASSEGGVQYF.

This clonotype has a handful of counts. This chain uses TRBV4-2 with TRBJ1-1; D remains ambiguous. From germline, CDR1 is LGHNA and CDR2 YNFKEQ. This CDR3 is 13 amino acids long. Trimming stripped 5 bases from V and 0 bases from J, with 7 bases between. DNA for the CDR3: TGTGCCAGCAGCAGGGCATTGAACACTGAAGCTTTCTTT. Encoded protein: CASSRALNTEAFF.

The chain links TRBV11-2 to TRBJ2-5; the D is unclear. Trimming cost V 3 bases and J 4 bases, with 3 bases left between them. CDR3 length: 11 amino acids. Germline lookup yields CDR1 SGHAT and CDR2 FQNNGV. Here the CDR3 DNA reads TGTGCCAGCAGCTTCTCAGAGACCCAGTACTTC. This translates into CASSFSETQYF.

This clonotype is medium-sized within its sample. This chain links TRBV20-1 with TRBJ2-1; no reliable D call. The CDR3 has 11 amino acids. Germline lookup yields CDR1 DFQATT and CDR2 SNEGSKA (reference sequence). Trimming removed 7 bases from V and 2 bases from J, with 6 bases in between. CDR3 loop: CSGTTYNEQFF. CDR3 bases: TGCAGTGGCACGACCTACAATGAGCAGTTCTTC.

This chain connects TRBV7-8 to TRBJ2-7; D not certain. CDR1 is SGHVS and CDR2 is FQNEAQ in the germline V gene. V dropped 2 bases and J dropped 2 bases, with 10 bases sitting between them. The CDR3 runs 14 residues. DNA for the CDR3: TGTGCCAGCAGCTTACGGCAGCGAACCTACGAGCAGTACTTC. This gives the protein CASSLRQRTYEQYF.

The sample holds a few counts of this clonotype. The CDR3 DNA is TGTGCCAGTAGTATTGGTACAGTAGCTAACTATGGCTACACCTTC. Its translation: CASSIGTVANYGYTF. This rearrangement joins TRBV19 to TRBJ1-2; D is uncertain. Trimming cost V 3 bases and J 0 bases, with 11 bases left between them. Germline assignment: CDR1 LNHDA and CDR2 SQIVND (reference sequence). The CDR3 length is 15 residues.

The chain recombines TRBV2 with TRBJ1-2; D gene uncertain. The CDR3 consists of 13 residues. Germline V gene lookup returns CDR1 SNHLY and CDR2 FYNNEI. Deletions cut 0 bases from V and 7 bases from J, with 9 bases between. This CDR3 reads CASSEARGLGYTF. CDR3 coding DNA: TGTGCCAGCAGTGAAGCACGGGGTCTTGGCTACACCTTC.

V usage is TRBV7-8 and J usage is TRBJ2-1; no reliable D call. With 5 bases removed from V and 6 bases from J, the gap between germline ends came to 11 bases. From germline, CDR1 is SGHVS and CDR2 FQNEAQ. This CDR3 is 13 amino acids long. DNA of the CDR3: TGTGCCAGCAGCCCCCCAAGACGCAATGAGCAGTTCTTC. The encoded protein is CASSPPRRNEQFF.

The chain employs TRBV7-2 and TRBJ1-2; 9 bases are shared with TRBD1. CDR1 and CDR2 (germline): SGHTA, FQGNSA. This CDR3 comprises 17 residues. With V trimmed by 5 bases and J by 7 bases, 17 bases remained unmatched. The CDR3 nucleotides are TGTGCCAGCAGCCCGACAGGGGGGCGCTTGAGTGGAATTGGCTACACCTTC. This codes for CASSPTGGRLSGIGYTF.

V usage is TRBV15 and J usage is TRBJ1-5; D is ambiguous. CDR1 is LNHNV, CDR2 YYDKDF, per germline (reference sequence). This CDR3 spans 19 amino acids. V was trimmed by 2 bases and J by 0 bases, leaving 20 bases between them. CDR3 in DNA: TGTGCCACCAGCAGAATTCGGTCCCGAGGAAGATATAGCAATCAGCCCCAGCATTTT. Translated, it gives CATSRIRSRGRYSNQPQHF.

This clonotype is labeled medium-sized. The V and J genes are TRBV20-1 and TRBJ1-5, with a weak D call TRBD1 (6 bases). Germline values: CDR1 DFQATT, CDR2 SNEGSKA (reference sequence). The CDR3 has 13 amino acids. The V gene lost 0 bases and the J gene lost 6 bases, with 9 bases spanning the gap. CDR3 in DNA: TGCAGTGCTAGAGACACAGGGCGTCAGCCCCAGCATTTT. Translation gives CSARDTGRQPQHF.

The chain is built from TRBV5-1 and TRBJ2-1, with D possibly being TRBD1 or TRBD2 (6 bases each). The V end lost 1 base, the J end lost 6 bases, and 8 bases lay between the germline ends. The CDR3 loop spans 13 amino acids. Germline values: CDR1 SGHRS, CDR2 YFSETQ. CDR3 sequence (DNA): TGCGCCAGCAGCTTGCCGGGGGCCAATGAGCAGTTCTTC. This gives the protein CASSLPGANEQFF.

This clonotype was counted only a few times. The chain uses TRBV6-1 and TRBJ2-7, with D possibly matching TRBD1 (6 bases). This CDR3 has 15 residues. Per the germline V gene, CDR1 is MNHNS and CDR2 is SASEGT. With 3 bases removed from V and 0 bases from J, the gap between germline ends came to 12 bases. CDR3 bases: TGTGCCAGCAGTGACAAGGGGGACCTCTCCTACGAGCAGTACTTC. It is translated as CASSDKGDLSYEQYF.

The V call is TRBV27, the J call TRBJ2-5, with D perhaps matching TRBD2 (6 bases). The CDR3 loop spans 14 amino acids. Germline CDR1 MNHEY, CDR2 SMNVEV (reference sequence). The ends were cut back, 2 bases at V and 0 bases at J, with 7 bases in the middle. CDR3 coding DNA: TGTGCCAGCAGTTTAGGGGGGAACCAAGAGACCCAGTACTTC. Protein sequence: CASSLGGNQETQYF.

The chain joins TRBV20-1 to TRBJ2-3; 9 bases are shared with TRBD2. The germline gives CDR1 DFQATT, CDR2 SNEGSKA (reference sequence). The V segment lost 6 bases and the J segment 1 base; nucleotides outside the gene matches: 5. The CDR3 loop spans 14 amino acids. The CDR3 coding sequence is TGCAGTGCGAGTGTAGCGGGGGGCACAGATACGCAGTATTTT. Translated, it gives CSASVAGGTDTQYF.

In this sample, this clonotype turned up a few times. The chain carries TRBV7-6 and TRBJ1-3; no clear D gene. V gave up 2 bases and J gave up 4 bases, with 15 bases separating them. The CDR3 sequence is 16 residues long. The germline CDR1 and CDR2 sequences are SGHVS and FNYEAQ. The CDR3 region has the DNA TGTGCCAGCAGCTTAACAGAGACAAACGAGGGAAACACCATATATTTT. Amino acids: CASSLTETNEGNTIYF.

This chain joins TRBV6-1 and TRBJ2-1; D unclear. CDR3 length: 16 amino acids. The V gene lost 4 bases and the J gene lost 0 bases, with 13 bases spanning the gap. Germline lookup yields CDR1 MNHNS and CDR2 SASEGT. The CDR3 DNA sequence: TGTGCCAGCAGTGCCACCACCGAGCCCTCCTACAATGAGCAGTTCTTC. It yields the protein CASSATTEPSYNEQFF.

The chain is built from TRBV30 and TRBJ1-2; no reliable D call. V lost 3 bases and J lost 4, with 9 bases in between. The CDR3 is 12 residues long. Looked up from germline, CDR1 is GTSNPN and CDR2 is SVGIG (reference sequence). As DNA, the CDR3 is TGTGCCTGGAGACATGCAGGCTATGGCTACACCTTC. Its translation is CAWRHAGYGYTF. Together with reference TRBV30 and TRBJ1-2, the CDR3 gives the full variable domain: SQTIHQWPATLVQPVGSPLSLECTVEGTSNPNLYWYRQAAGRGLQLLFYSVGIGQISSEVPQNLSASRPQDRQFILSSKKLLLSDSGFYLCAWRHAGYGYTFGSGTRLTVV.

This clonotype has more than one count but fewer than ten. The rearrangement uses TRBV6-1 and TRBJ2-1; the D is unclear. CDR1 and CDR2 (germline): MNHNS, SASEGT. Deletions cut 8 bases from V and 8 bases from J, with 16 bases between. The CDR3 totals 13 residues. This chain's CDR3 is CASRASLGHEQFF. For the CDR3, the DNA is TGTGCCAGCCGGGCCAGCCTGGGTCATGAGCAGTTCTTC.

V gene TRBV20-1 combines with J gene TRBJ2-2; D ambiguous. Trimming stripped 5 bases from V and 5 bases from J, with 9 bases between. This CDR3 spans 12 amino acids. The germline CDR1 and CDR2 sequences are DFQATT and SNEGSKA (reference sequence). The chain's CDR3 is CSAPRETGELFF. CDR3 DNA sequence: TGCAGTGCTCCGCGTGAGACCGGGGAGCTGTTTTTT.

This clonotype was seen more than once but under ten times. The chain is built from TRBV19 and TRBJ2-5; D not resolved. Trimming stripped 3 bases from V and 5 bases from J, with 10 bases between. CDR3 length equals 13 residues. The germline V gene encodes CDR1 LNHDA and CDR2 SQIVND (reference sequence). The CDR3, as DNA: TGTGCCAGTAGTATCTGGGTGTTGGAGACCCAGTACTTC. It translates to CASSIWVLETQYF.

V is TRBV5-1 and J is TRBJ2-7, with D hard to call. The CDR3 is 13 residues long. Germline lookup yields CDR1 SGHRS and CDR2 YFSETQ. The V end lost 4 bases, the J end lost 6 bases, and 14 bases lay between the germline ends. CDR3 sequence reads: CASSPPEKGEQYF. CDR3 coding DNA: TGCGCCAGCAGCCCCCCCGAAAAAGGCGAGCAGTACTTC.

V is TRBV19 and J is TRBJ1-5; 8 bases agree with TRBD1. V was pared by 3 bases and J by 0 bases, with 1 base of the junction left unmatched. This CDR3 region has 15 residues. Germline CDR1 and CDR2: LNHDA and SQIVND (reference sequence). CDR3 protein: CASSIGTGSNQPQHF. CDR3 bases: TGTGCCAGTAGTATTGGGACAGGTAGCAATCAGCCCCAGCATTTT.